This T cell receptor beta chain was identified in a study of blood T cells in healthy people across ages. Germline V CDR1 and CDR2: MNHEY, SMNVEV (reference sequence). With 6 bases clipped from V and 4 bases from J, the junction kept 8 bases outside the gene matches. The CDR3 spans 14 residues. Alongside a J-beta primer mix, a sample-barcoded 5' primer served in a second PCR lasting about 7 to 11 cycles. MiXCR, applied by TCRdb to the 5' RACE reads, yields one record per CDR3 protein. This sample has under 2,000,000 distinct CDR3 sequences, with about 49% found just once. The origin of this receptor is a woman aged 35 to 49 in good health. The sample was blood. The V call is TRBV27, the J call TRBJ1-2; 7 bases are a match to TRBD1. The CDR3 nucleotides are TGTGCCAGCAGCCGACAGGGTTTCGGCTATGGCTACACCTTC. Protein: CASSRQGFGYGYTF.